This T cell receptor (beta chain) derives from a study of T cell responses to AZD1222 COVID-19 vaccine. Across the whole study: Second-dose groups at about 4 or about 12 weeks were pooled. Study-wide points: It should be noted that donors were predominantly white British and more often female, and clonal diversity was possibly underestimated.

The germline V gene has CDR1 LNHDA and CDR2 SQIVND (reference sequence). Trimming removed 5 bases from V and 8 bases from J, with 15 bases in between. This CDR3 contains 13 residues. Details on this clone: Its specificity is unknown.

The repertoire was sequenced with immunoSEQ multiplex PCR; TCRdb's copy has only in-frame clones and lacks some. The sample includes about 120,000 clones, 75% to 90% of them seen just once. The source material was peripheral blood, sampled on day 0 of AZD1222 vaccination. The rearrangement links TRBV19 to TRBJ2-5; D might be TRBD1 or TRBD2, each matching 5 bases. The clonotype was recovered from an adult in good health. The CDR3, as DNA: TGTGCCAGTAGTTCCCGGGACCGGGGAACCCAGTACTTC. This sequence encodes CASSSRDRGTQYF. The variable domain in full, with the rest retrieved from reference TRBV19 and TRBJ2-5, is DGGITQSPKYLFRKEGQNVTLSCEQNLNHDAMYWYRQDPGQGLRLIYYSQIVNDFQKGDIAEGYSVSREKKESFPLTVTSAQKNPTAFYLCASSSRDRGTQYFGPGTRLLVL.